The rows below give T cell receptor beta chains drawn from one sample of a study of blood T cells in healthy people across ages. MiXCR, run by TCRdb on the 5' RACE reads, gives a single entry per CDR3 protein. In the table there are 650,000 to 700,000 distinct CDR3 sequences, under 65% of which are singletons. Sequencing was performed on blood. Receptor source: a woman of 80 years or more in good health. Both conserved end residues are part of each CDR3. The D gene is left open where the match is weak. Size is omitted from some rows. Given values are once, few, many or a class for expanded clones.

J: TRBJ2-7; V: TRBV6-5; D: .; size: many; DNA: TGTGCCAGCAGTTACGTCCGCGGATCCTCCTACGAGCAGTACTTC; CDR3: CASSYVRGSSYEQYF
J: TRBJ2-7; V: TRBV29-1; D: .; size: .; DNA: TGCAGCGCAACTGACATTTTTGACGACGAGCAGTACTTC; CDR3: CSATDIFDDEQYF
J: TRBJ2-7; V: TRBV6-5; D: TRBD2; size: .; DNA: TGTGCCAGCAGTTACGAGTTTGGCGGGGGTGACTCCTACGAGCAGTACTTC; CDR3: CASSYEFGGGDSYEQYF
J: TRBJ2-5; V: TRBV12-3/TRBV12-4; D: .; size: few; DNA: TGTGCCGGCAGTTCCCCCCCGCTACCGCAGTACCAAGAGACCCAGTACTTC; CDR3: CAGSSPPLPQYQETQYF
J: TRBJ2-4; V: TRBV4-1; D: .; size: few; DNA: TGCGCCAGCAGCCAAGATCGTCTATTTCTGGAGTTGAGGGCCAAAAACATTCAGTACTTC; CDR3: CASSQDRLFLELRAKNIQYF
J: TRBJ2-1; V: TRBV29-1; D: TRBD1; size: .; DNA: TGCAGCGTAGGACAGGGTAGTGAGCAGTTCTTC; CDR3: CSVGQGSEQFF
J: TRBJ1-4; V: TRBV28; D: TRBD1; size: once; DNA: TGTGCCAGCAGTTTATTGACAGGGGCGAAAGGCACTAATGAAAAACTGTTTTTT; CDR3: CASSLLTGAKGTNEKLFF
J: TRBJ2-1; V: TRBV24-1; D: TRBD2; size: many; DNA: TGTGCCACCAGTGATTCCCTAGCGGCCTCCTACAATGAGCAGTTCTTC; CDR3: CATSDSLAASYNEQFF
J: TRBJ1-5; V: TRBV7-9; D: .; size: .; DNA: TGTGCCAGCAGCTTATCGTCACAGGGCGGCAATCAGCCCCAGCATTTT; CDR3: CASSLSSQGGNQPQHF
J: TRBJ2-3; V: TRBV5-1; D: .; size: many; DNA: TGCGCCAGCAGCCTAAGGCGGTGGGGGACCACAGATACGCAGTATTTT; CDR3: CASSLRRWGTTDTQYF
J: TRBJ2-6; V: TRBV29-1; D: .; size: .; DNA: TGCAGCGTTGTGGTAGCTGCTAGCTCTGGGGCCAACGTCCTGACTTTC; CDR3: CSVVVAASSGANVLTF
J: TRBJ2-5; V: TRBV7-6; D: TRBD2; size: .; DNA: TGTGCCAGCACCCCGAGCGTACTAGCGGGAGGAGAGACCCAGTACTTC; CDR3: CASTPSVLAGGETQYF
J: TRBJ2-3; V: TRBV14; D: TRBD1; size: .; DNA: TGTGCCAGCAGCCAGGCACGGAGCGGACAGGCAGCAGATACGCAGTATTTT; CDR3: CASSQARSGQAADTQYF
J: TRBJ2-5; V: TRBV25-1; D: .; size: .; DNA: TGTGCCAGCAGTGGAACAGGGAGGGAGACCCAGTACTTC; CDR3: CASSGTGRETQYF
J: TRBJ2-5; V: TRBV2; D: TRBD2; size: .; DNA: TGTGCCAGCAGGACCGGGACTAGCGGGACAGAGACCCAGTACTTC; CDR3: CASRTGTSGTETQYF
J: TRBJ1-4; V: TRBV7-9; D: .; size: .; DNA: TGTGCCAGCAGCTTATCATTTACAGTGTGGAATGAAAAACTGTTTTTT; CDR3: CASSLSFTVWNEKLFF
J: TRBJ2-3; V: TRBV7-2; D: .; size: .; DNA: TGTGCCAGCAGGTCCCGGGACTTATTCACAGATACGCAGTATTTT; CDR3: CASRSRDLFTDTQYF
J: TRBJ2-7; V: TRBV29-1; D: .; size: many; DNA: TGCAGCGTTCGGGTGACCTACGAGCAGTACTTC; CDR3: CSVRVTYEQYF
J: TRBJ2-3; V: TRBV14; D: .; size: .; DNA: TGTGCCAGCAGCCAAGATCTTTCAGAGATAGATACGCAGTATTTT; CDR3: CASSQDLSEIDTQYF
J: TRBJ2-1; V: TRBV3-1; D: TRBD2; size: .; DNA: TGTGCCAGCAGCCAGCCGGGACTAGCCTCCGAGCAGTTCTTC; CDR3: CASSQPGLASEQFF
J: TRBJ2-5; V: TRBV9; D: TRBD2; size: .; DNA: TGTGCCAGCAGCGTAGGACTATCCTCGGGGGGCCAAGAGACCCAGTACTTC; CDR3: CASSVGLSSGGQETQYF
J: TRBJ2-5; V: TRBV2; D: .; size: many; DNA: TGTGCCAACGACGACCGGACGAATTTCCAAGAGACCCAGTACTTC; CDR3: CANDDRTNFQETQYF
J: TRBJ2-3; V: TRBV2; D: .; size: .; DNA: TGTGCCAGCAGTGCAAGAAACCCTACAGATACGCAGTATTTT; CDR3: CASSARNPTDTQYF
J: TRBJ1-6; V: TRBV27; D: .; size: once; DNA: TGTGCCAGCAGTCCATTCCGGGACTTTCTTGGGGGCGTTAATTCACCCCTCCACTTT; CDR3: CASSPFRDFLGGVNSPLHF
J: TRBJ1-6; V: TRBV6-2/TRBV6-3; D: TRBD1; size: .; DNA: TGTGCCAGCAGCCGGGGACAGGGGTATTCACCCCTCCACTTT; CDR3: CASSRGQGYSPLHF
J: TRBJ1-5; V: TRBV10-3; D: TRBD1; size: few; DNA: TGTGCCATCATGGGGACAGTACATAGCAATCAGCCCCAGCATTTT; CDR3: CAIMGTVHSNQPQHF
J: TRBJ2-2; V: TRBV2; D: .; size: few; DNA: TGTGCCAGCATCGTGGGAGTGGCCGGGGAGCTGTTTTTT; CDR3: CASIVGVAGELFF
J: TRBJ2-5; V: TRBV11-3; D: .; size: .; DNA: TGTGCCAGCAGCTTTAGCGACCCCTCCTACGATGAGCAGTACTTC; CDR3: CASSFSDPSYDEQYF
J: TRBJ2-3; V: TRBV2; D: .; size: many; DNA: TGTGCCAGCAGTGAAACAGATACGCAGTATTTT; CDR3: CASSETDTQYF
J: TRBJ2-1; V: TRBV20-1; D: TRBD2; size: many; DNA: TGCAGTGCTAGACCGAACGGGAGGGCCTACAATGAGCAGTTCTTC; CDR3: CSARPNGRAYNEQFF
J: TRBJ2-7; V: TRBV29-1; D: .; size: few; DNA: TGCAGCGTTGAACGGGGTGACGAGCAGTACTTC; CDR3: CSVERGDEQYF
J: TRBJ2-1; V: TRBV29-1; D: .; size: many; DNA: TGCAGCGCTAATAAAGGGGGGGACTCCTACAATGAGCAGTTCTTC; CDR3: CSANKGGDSYNEQFF
J: TRBJ2-2; V: TRBV25-1; D: .; size: .; DNA: TGTGCCAGCAGTGCCTTTGGCCCCGGGGAGCTGTTTTTT; CDR3: CASSAFGPGELFF
J: TRBJ2-3; V: TRBV3-1; D: .; size: .; DNA: TGTGCCAGCAGCCAAGTTGGGCTATCTGAGAGGAGGACGCAGTATTTT; CDR3: CASSQVGLSERRTQYF
J: TRBJ2-6; V: TRBV24-1; D: TRBD1; size: few; DNA: TGTGCCACCAGTGATTTGCAGGGGGCTGGGGCCAACGTCCTGACTTTC; CDR3: CATSDLQGAGANVLTF
J: TRBJ2-1; V: TRBV4-1; D: .; size: many; DNA: TGCGACGGAAGCTACTACAATGAGCAGTTCTTC; CDR3: CDGSYYNEQFF
J: TRBJ2-1; V: TRBV29-1; D: TRBD1; size: .; DNA: TGCAGCGCCCGATCCGGGACAGGGGACAATGAGCAGTTCTTC; CDR3: CSARSGTGDNEQFF
J: TRBJ1-2; V: TRBV28; D: .; size: many; DNA: TGTGCCAGCACCCCCCCCGACAGCTTCAGCTACACCTTC; CDR3: CASTPPDSFSYTF
J: TRBJ2-5; V: TRBV12-3/TRBV12-4; D: TRBD2; size: .; DNA: TGTGCCAGCCGGGGCCTAGCGGGGGATGAGACCCAGTACTTC; CDR3: CASRGLAGDETQYF
J: TRBJ2-7; V: TRBV12-3/TRBV12-4; D: .; size: .; DNA: TGTGCCAGCAGTTTAGTAGTGGGGACAACCCCCTACGAGCAGTACTTC; CDR3: CASSLVVGTTPYEQYF
J: TRBJ2-7; V: TRBV20-1; D: .; size: .; DNA: TGCAGTGCTAGATCGGGGCATGGCTACGAGCAGTACTTC; CDR3: CSARSGHGYEQYF
J: TRBJ2-3; V: TRBV9; D: .; size: .; DNA: TGTGCCAGCAGCGTAGCTACTAGTAAGGATACGCAGTATTTT; CDR3: CASSVATSKDTQYF
J: TRBJ1-2; V: TRBV7-9; D: .; size: many; DNA: TGTGCCAGCAGCTTAGAACAGGCCACCTATGGCTACACCTTC; CDR3: CASSLEQATYGYTF
J: TRBJ1-2; V: TRBV9; D: .; size: .; DNA: TGTGCCAGCAGCGACAAGAGGTCCAATCGGTATGGCTACACCTTC; CDR3: CASSDKRSNRYGYTF
J: TRBJ2-1; V: TRBV29-1; D: .; size: many; DNA: TGCAGCGTTGTAGGTGGGATTGGAGAGCAGTTCTTC; CDR3: CSVVGGIGEQFF
J: TRBJ2-1; V: TRBV25-1; D: .; size: .; DNA: TGTGCCAGCAGTGCGCGCGGGATCTACTACAATGAGCAGTTCTTC; CDR3: CASSARGIYYNEQFF
J: TRBJ2-1; V: TRBV6-1; D: .; size: .; DNA: TGTGCCACCAGGACATTCGAATTACAGGGTGATGAGCAGTTCTTC; CDR3: CATRTFELQGDEQFF
J: TRBJ2-5; V: TRBV29-1; D: .; size: .; DNA: TGCAGCGTTGAATCCGTCGACAGACCTTTTCAAGAGACCCAGTACTTC; CDR3: CSVESVDRPFQETQYF
J: TRBJ2-2; V: TRBV5-1; D: TRBD2; size: .; DNA: TGCGCCAGCAGTTTACTAGCGGGAGACACCGGGGGGCTGTTTTTT; CDR3: CASSLLAGDTGGLFF